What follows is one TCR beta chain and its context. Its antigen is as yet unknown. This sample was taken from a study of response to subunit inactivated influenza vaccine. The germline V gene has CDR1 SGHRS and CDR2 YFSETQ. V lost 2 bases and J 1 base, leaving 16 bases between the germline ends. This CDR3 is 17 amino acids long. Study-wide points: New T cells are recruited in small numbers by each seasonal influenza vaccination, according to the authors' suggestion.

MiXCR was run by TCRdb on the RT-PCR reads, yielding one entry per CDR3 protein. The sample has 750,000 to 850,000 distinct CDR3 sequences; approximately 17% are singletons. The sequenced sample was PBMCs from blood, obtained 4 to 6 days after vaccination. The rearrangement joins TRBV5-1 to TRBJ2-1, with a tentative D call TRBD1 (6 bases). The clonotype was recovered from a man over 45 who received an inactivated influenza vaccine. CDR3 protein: CASSLPPGQQSYNEQFF. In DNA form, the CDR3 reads TGCGCCAGCAGCTTACCTCCGGGACAACAGTCCTACAATGAGCAGTTCTTC.